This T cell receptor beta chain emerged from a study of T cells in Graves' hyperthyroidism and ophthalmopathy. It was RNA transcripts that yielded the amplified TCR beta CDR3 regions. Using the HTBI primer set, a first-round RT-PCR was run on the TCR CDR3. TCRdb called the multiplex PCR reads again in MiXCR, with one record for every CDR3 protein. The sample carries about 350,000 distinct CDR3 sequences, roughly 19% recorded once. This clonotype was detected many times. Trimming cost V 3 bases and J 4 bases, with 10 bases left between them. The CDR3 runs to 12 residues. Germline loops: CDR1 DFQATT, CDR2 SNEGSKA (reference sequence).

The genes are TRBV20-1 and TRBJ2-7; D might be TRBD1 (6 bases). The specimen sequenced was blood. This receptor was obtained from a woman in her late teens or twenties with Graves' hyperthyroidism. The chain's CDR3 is CSASWTVYEQYF. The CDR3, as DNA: TGCAGTGCTAGTTGGACAGTGTACGAGCAGTACTTC.